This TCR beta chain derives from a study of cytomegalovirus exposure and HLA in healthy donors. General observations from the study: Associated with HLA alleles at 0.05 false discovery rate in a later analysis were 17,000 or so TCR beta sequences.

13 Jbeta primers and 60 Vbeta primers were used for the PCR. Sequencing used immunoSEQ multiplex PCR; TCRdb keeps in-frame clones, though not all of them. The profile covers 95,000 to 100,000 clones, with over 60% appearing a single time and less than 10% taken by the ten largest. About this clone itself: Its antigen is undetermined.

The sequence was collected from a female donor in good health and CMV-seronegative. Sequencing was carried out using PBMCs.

This CDR3 is CASSPPLAGGPCEQYF. The DNA of the CDR3 is TGTGCCAGCTCACCACCGCTTGCGGGAGGGCCCTGCGAGCAGTACTTC. The rearrangement uses TRBV18 and TRBJ2-7, with 9 bases aligning to TRBD2. Germline V lookup: CDR1 KGHSH, CDR2 LQKENI. Germline trimming cut 0 bases from V and 6 bases from J; bases unmatched to any gene: 9. The CDR3 runs to 16 residues.